This TCR beta chain was identified during a study of blood T cell repertoires in COVID-19. Whole-study context: There were acute and convalescent COVID-19 samples, and they came from the United States, Italy and Spain.

V was cut by 0 bases and J by 0 bases, with 15 bases left in between. This CDR3 has 18 residues. Germline CDR1 SGDLS, CDR2 YYNGEE. Per the study methods: It was from reference gene primer amplification that nucleated cell counts were estimated. Here immunoSEQ multiplex PCR was the method, and the copy in TCRdb shows in-frame clones only, minus some. V, J and clone size were drawn from that table, and D and trimming were deduced from the DNA. The sample holds roughly 80,000 clones, roughly 89% seen once. This receptor was identified in a man between 45 and 60 years old with acute or convalescent COVID-19. V gene TRBV9 combines with J gene TRBJ2-2, with TRBD2 as a possible D gene (5 bases). Sequencing was performed on peripheral blood. The CDR3 sequence is CASSVAALPGTNTGELFF. For the CDR3, the DNA is TGTGCCAGCAGCGTAGCGGCTCTGCCGGGGACGAACACCGGGGAGCTGTTTTTT. Using reference TRBV9 and TRBJ2-2 for the parts outside the CDR3, the full variable domain is DSGVTQTPKHLITATGQRVTLRCSPRSGDLSVYWYQQSLDQGLQFLIQYYNGEERAKGNILERFSAQQFPDLHSELNLSSLELGDSALYFCASSVAALPGTNTGELFFGEGSRLTVL.